This T cell receptor (beta chain) was found in a study of T cells in Graves' hyperthyroidism and ophthalmopathy. The wider study: Once the initial diagnosis was made, peripheral blood was obtained before any treatment.

9 to 10 ml fresh peripheral blood yielded the PBMCs. This clonotype has more than one count but fewer than ten. The CDR3 regions of TCR beta were amplified from RNA transcripts. Primed by the HTBI set, a first-round RT-PCR was run on the TCR CDR3. One entry per CDR3 protein results from TCRdb running MiXCR on the multiplex PCR reads. This sample has approximately 630,000 distinct CDR3 sequences, with about 17% found just once. Germline lookup yields CDR1 MDHEN and CDR2 SYDVKM. There are 14 residues in the CDR3. V was shortened by 4 bases and J by 6 bases, with 13 bases between the two germline ends. The clonotype comes from a woman younger than 45 with Graves' hyperthyroidism. This chain links TRBV28 with TRBJ2-4; D is unclear. Sequenced material: blood. The chain's CDR3 is CASSSPSEGNIQYF. DNA of the CDR3: TGTGCCAGCAGTTCCCCCTCGGAAGGAAACATTCAGTACTTC.